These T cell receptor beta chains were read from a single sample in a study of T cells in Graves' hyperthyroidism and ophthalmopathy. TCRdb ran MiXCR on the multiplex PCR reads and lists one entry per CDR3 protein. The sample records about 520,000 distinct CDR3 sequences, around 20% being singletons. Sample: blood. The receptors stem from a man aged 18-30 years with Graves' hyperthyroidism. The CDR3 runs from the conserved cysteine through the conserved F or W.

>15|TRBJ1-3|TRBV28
CASRRDVTSGNTIYF
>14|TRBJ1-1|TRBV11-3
CASSQRTWGSEAFF
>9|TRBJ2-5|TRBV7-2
CASGRTQYF
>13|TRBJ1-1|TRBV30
CAWSVLGKTEAFF
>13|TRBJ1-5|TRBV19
CASSIKDNQPQHF
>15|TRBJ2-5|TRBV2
CASRLLRGMRETQYF
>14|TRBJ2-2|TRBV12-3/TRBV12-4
CASSLGPMGGELFF
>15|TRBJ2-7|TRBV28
CASSFSPRHAYEQYF
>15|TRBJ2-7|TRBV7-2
CASSRDGAQLPEQYF
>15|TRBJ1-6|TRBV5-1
CASSLNRVTNSPFHF
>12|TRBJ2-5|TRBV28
CASSLPTETQYF
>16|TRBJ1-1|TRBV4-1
CASSQEDVSRGRVAFF
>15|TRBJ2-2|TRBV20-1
CSARALSGLGGELFF
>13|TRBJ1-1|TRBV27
CASSLLGNTEACF
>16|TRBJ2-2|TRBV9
CASSPGTGMNTGELFF
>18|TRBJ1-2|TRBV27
CASSPPRIDRFVPYGYTF
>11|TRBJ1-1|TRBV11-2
CASSYHREAFF
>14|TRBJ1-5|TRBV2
CASSVDSAYQPQHF
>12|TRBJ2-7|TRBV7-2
CASSPITYEQYF
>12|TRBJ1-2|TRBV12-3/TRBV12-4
CASSFGSGGYTF
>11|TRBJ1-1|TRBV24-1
CATSDGTEAFF
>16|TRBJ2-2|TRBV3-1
CASSQPRGPNTGELFF
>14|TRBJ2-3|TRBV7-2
CASSRGLSGDTQYF
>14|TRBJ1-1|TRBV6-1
CASSARRGQHEAFF
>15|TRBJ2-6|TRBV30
CAWSGKGSGANVLTF
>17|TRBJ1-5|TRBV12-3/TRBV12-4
CASSKTGTNYSNQPQHF
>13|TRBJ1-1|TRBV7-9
CASSEVTGGRAFF
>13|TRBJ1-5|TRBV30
CAWSAGNNQPQHF
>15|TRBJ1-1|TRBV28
CASSLPGTGSRGAFF
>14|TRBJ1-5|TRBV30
CAWSAGRNNQPQHF
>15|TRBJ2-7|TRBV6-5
CASSRDEGFSYEQYF
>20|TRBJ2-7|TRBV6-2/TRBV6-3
CASSYGIGEIHFLSSYEQYF
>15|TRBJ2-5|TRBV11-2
CASSLGGGARETQYF
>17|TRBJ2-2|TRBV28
CASSFTRTGAAGGELFF
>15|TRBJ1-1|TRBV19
CASSMIKGDRDEAFF
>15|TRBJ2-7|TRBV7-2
CANSSASGGVDEQYF
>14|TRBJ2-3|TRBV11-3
CASSLRWTLDTQYF
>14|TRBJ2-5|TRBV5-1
CASSLTGAKETQYF
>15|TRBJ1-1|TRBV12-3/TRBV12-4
CASRWGGQGVTEAFF
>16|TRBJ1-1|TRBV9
CASSVSVGASGTEAFF
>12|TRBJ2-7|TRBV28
CATWDPSYEQYF
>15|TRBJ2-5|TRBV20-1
CSARGTETLQETQYF
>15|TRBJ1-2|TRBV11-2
CASSLESGQGGGYTF
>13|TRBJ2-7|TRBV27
CASSFDRTQEQYF
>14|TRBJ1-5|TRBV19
CASSISEGLQPQHF
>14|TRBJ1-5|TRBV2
CASGGTDINQPQHF
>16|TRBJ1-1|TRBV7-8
CASSPLQTGLNTEAFF
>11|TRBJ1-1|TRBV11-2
CASQSGEWAFF
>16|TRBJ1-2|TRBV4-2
CASSQGRVGGDYGYTF